Listed below are T cell receptor beta chains from one sample, sequenced in a study of somatic mutations in cytotoxic T cells in rheumatoid arthritis. Generated by immunoSEQ multiplex PCR, the TCRdb table keeps only in-frame clones and is missing some. The sample lists about 20,000 clones, 86% seen once, with around 15% in the top ten. Sequenced material: CD8+ T cells sorted from blood. Receptors originate from a middle-aged man in good health. CDR3s include the opening cysteine and the closing phenylalanine or tryptophan. A D gene is named only where the DNA matches it firmly. The size entry is marked missing in some rows and otherwise reads once, few, many or a size class.

clone size	D gene	V gene	J gene	CDR3 protein	CDR3 DNA
few	NA	TRBV30	TRBJ2-2	CASGQGTGELFF	TGTGCCTCAGGGCAGGGGACCGGGGAGCTGTTTTTT
NA	TRBD2	TRBV11-2	TRBJ2-1	CASSLDLAGNFRDEQFF	TGTGCCAGCAGCTTAGATCTAGCGGGGAACTTTAGGGATGAGCAGTTCTTC
NA	NA	TRBV19	TRBJ1-2	CASSTRQTYNYGYTF	TGTGCCAGTAGTACCCGACAGACTTATAACTATGGCTACACCTTC
NA	TRBD2	TRBV10-3	TRBJ2-3	CAISVAGTTDTQYF	TGTGCCATCAGTGTAGCGGGTACCACAGATACGCAGTATTTT
NA	TRBD2	TRBV19	TRBJ2-1	CASSTPGPLRSGSYNEQFF	TGTGCCAGTAGTACCCCTGGTCCGTTGAGAAGCGGGAGCTACAATGAGCAGTTCTTC
NA	TRBD1	TRBV13	TRBJ2-7	CASSSTGTGSSYEQYF	TGTGCCAGCAGCTCAACCGGGACAGGGAGCTCCTACGAGCAGTACTTC
NA	NA	TRBV5-1	TRBJ2-5	CASSWDIQETQYF	TGCGCCAGCAGTTGGGACATCCAAGAGACCCAGTACTTC
NA	NA	TRBV6-4	TRBJ2-1	CASSEDPATYNEQFF	TGTGCCAGCAGTGAGGACCCGGCCACCTACAATGAGCAGTTCTTC
NA	NA	TRBV11-2	TRBJ2-1	CASSLQGYNEQFF	TGTGCCAGCAGCTTACAGGGTTACAATGAGCAGTTCTTC
NA	TRBD2	TRBV7-9	TRBJ2-7	CASSSGGGTPWHEQYF	TGTGCCAGCAGCTCCGGGGGGGGCACGCCGTGGCACGAGCAGTACTTC
NA	TRBD1	TRBV9	TRBJ2-7	CASSVEATGGAYEQYF	TGTGCCAGCAGCGTAGAAGCGACAGGGGGCGCCTACGAGCAGTACTTC
NA	NA	TRBV5-6	TRBJ2-1	CASSFVRGEQFF	TGTGCCAGCAGCTTTGTTCGGGGCGAGCAGTTCTTC
few	NA	TRBV9	TRBJ1-2	CASSPTDGGLMHGYTF	TGTGCCAGCAGCCCGACAGACGGAGGGCTAATGCATGGCTACACCTTC
NA	NA	TRBV6-1	TRBJ2-6	CASSERYRATSGANVLTF	TGTGCCAGCAGTGAAAGGTACAGGGCAACTTCTGGGGCCAACGTCCTGACTTTC
once	NA	TRBV19	TRBJ1-5	CASSPAPSYYSNQPQHF	TGTGCCAGTAGCCCCGCGCCCAGTTACTATAGCAATCAGCCCCAGCATTTT
NA	NA	TRBV15	TRBJ1-2	CATSRTVPGYGYTF	TGTGCCACCAGCAGGACAGTCCCGGGCTATGGCTACACCTTC
NA	TRBD2	TRBV27	TRBJ2-1	CASSFSGLAGYFNEQFF	TGTGCCAGCAGTTTCTCGGGACTAGCGGGATACTTCAATGAGCAGTTCTTC
NA	TRBD2	TRBV7-2	TRBJ2-1	CASSLSVAGGPSFEQFF	TGTGCCAGCAGCTTAAGCGTGGCGGGAGGGCCGTCTTTCGAGCAGTTCTTC
NA	NA	TRBV4-2	TRBJ2-6	CASSQEARATGANVLTF	TGTGCCAGCAGCCAAGAAGCCAGGGCTACTGGGGCCAACGTCCTGACTTTC
NA	NA	TRBV7-9	TRBJ1-1	CASSLSGTEAFF	TGTGCCAGCAGCTTAAGCGGGACTGAAGCTTTCTTT
NA	NA	TRBV10-3	TRBJ2-7	CAIFVSATYEQYF	TGTGCCATTTTTGTTAGCGCAACCTACGAGCAGTACTTC
NA	NA	TRBV4-3	TRBJ2-3	CASSQDSAPTDTQYF	TGCGCCAGCAGCCAAGATAGTGCCCCCACAGATACGCAGTATTTT
NA	TRBD1	TRBV19	TRBJ2-1	CASSIWGQWGYNEQFF	TGTGCCAGTAGTATCTGGGGACAGTGGGGCTACAATGAGCAGTTCTTC
once	TRBD1	TRBV7-2	TRBJ2-1	CASLDGTDWFSYNEQFF	TGTGCCAGCCTTGATGGGACAGACTGGTTCTCCTACAATGAGCAGTTCTTC
NA	NA	TRBV6-5	TRBJ2-1	CASSPAQESYNEQFF	TGTGCCAGCAGCCCGGCACAAGAATCCTACAATGAGCAGTTCTTC
NA	NA	TRBV2	TRBJ1-2	CASSEGQADGYTF	TGTGCCAGCAGTGAAGGGCAGGCCGACGGCTACACCTTC
NA	NA	TRBV27	TRBJ2-3	CASSPLPHTDTQYF	TGTGCCAGCAGTCCTTTACCCCACACAGATACGCAGTATTTT
NA	NA	TRBV7-2	TRBJ1-2	CASSLRPGRPNLNYGYTF	TGTGCCAGCAGCTTAAGGCCGGGTAGGCCTAACCTTAACTATGGCTACACCTTC
NA	NA	TRBV6-6	TRBJ1-2	CASSPQGHVEGGYTF	TGTGCCAGCAGTCCACAGGGACACGTTGAGGGTGGCTACACCTTC
NA	TRBD2	TRBV10-3	TRBJ2-1	CATTSGTPNEQFF	TGTGCCACTACTAGCGGGACCCCCAATGAGCAGTTCTTC
NA	NA	TRBV27	TRBJ2-3	CASSSFRSTDTQYF	TGTGCCAGCAGTTCCTTTCGAAGCACAGATACGCAGTATTTT
NA	NA	TRBV6-1	TRBJ2-7	CASSEKLFEWGGPSYEQYF	TGTGCCAGCAGTGAAAAATTATTTGAATGGGGGGGGCCCTCCTACGAGCAGTACTTC
NA	TRBD2	TRBV7-2	TRBJ2-3	CASSRGGRAAPSDTQYF	TGTGCCAGCAGCCGGGGGGGGCGGGCCGCCCCCTCAGATACGCAGTATTTT
NA	NA	TRBV7-3	TRBJ2-3	CASSPPGRRDTQYF	TGTGCCAGCAGCCCCCCCGGCCGCAGGGATACGCAGTATTTT
NA	NA	TRBV13	TRBJ2-3	CASSFGTDTQYF	TGTGCCAGCAGCTTCGGAACAGATACGCAGTATTTT
NA	NA	TRBV9	TRBJ2-1	CASSVVQGGHEQFF	TGTGCCAGCAGCGTAGTTCAAGGAGGGCATGAGCAGTTCTTC
NA	NA	TRBV11-2	TRBJ2-4	CASSHGRVRAKNIQYF	TGTGCCAGCAGCCACGGCAGGGTTCGGGCCAAAAACATTCAGTACTTC
NA	TRBD1	TRBV28	TRBJ2-3	CASTPGQGAADTQYF	TGTGCCAGCACCCCGGGACAGGGGGCGGCAGATACGCAGTATTTT
NA	NA	TRBV27	TRBJ1-1	CASSEPRGREAFF	TGTGCCAGCAGTGAACCAAGGGGACGTGAAGCTTTCTTT
NA	TRBD2	TRBV9	TRBJ2-5	CASSGGLDQETQYF	TGTGCCAGCAGCGGAGGACTAGATCAAGAGACCCAGTACTTC
once	TRBD2	TRBV27	TRBJ2-1	CASSSELTVAGEWSYNEQFF	TGTGCCAGCAGTTCCGAGTTGACCGTAGCGGGAGAATGGTCCTACAATGAGCAGTTCTTC
NA	TRBD1	TRBV28	TRBJ1-2	CASRERDRGHIYGYTF	TGTGCCAGCAGGGAACGGGACAGGGGGCACATCTATGGCTACACCTTC
NA	TRBD2	TRBV9	TRBJ2-3	CASSAGTSGFLHTQYF	TGTGCCAGCAGCGCAGGGACTAGCGGATTCCTGCATACGCAGTATTTT
once	NA	TRBV10-1	TRBJ1-4	CASSEGRAGEKLFF	TGCGCCAGCAGTGAGGGCAGGGCAGGTGAAAAACTGTTTTTT
NA	TRBD1	TRBV5-4	TRBJ2-7	CASSLGGTGDEQYF	TGTGCCAGCAGCTTGGGCGGGACAGGGGACGAGCAGTACTTC
NA	TRBD2	TRBV11-3	TRBJ2-1	CASSRGLAGGYNEQFF	TGTGCCAGCAGCCGAGGACTAGCGGGAGGTTACAATGAGCAGTTCTTC
NA	TRBD2	TRBV4-3	TRBJ2-3	CASSQNLGASGYTDTQYF	TGCGCCAGCAGCCAGAACCTTGGGGCTAGCGGATACACAGATACGCAGTATTTT
NA	NA	TRBV2	TRBJ2-1	CASSEALRRLQFF	TGTGCCAGCAGTGAAGCGCTTCGTCGGCTGCAGTTCTTC
NA	NA	TRBV5-4	TRBJ2-7	CASSLLGATYEQYF	TGTGCCAGCAGCTTGCTTGGGGCCACCTACGAGCAGTACTTC
NA	TRBD1	TRBV28	TRBJ1-5	CASRKSPRRWDRDIGNQPQHF	TGTGCCAGCAGAAAATCCCCTCGGCGCTGGGACAGGGACATAGGCAATCAGCCCCAGCATTTT
NA	TRBD1	TRBV28	TRBJ1-2	CASSETGANYGYTF	TGTGCCAGCAGCGAGACAGGGGCTAACTATGGCTACACCTTC
few	NA	TRBV4-2	TRBJ1-1	CASSQERTEAFF	TGTGCCAGCAGCCAAGAACGAACTGAAGCTTTCTTT
NA	NA	TRBV7-9	TRBJ2-7	CASSFAGRPREQYF	TGTGCCAGCAGCTTCGCGGGTCGCCCTCGCGAGCAGTACTTC
few	TRBD1	TRBV27	TRBJ2-7	CASSLSTGGSYEQYF	TGTGCCAGCAGTTTATCGACAGGGGGCTCCTACGAGCAGTACTTC
NA	NA	TRBV5-8	TRBJ1-1	CASSFNSPNTEAFF	TGTGCCAGCAGCTTTAACAGCCCGAACACTGAAGCTTTCTTT
NA	NA	TRBV4-1	TRBJ1-2	CASSAEGGAGYGYTF	TGCGCCAGCAGCGCCGAGGGGGGGGCGGGCTATGGCTACACCTTC
NA	TRBD2	TRBV7-6	TRBJ2-3	CASSLGLAGEGTDTQYF	TGTGCCAGCAGCCTCGGACTAGCGGGAGAGGGCACAGATACGCAGTATTTT